The 13 T cell receptor beta chains in this list originate from one sample, sequenced in a study of cytomegalovirus exposure and HLA in healthy donors. Primers for the PCR totalled 60 Vbeta and 13 Jbeta. Some clones are missing from TCRdb's copy, which holds only in-frame ones; the method was immunoSEQ multiplex PCR. Among about 120,000 clones listed, 80% to 85% were seen once. Sequences were obtained from PBMCs. The receptors here all came from a woman aged 25 to 39 in good health and CMV-seronegative.

The rearrangement links TRBV10-1 to TRBJ2-7, with 12 bases aligning to TRBD2. Germline values: CDR1 WNHNN, CDR2 SYGVQD (reference sequence). V shed 4 bases, J shed 7 bases, and the junction held 2 bases outside the gene matches. This CDR3 spans 13 amino acids. The CDR3 coding sequence is TGCGCCAGCAGTGCGACTAGCGGGAGAGAGCAGTACTTC. Protein: CASSATSGREQYF.

A single count supports this clone. The J gene is TRBJ2-2, the V gene TRBV7-6; 15 bases map to TRBD2. CDR3 length: 16 amino acids. The germline CDR1 and CDR2 sequences are SGHVS and FNYEAQ. V dropped 7 bases and J dropped 5; count of bases not matched to a gene: 5. The CDR3 sequence is CASTGLAGGGTGELFF. For the CDR3, the DNA is TGTGCCAGCACGGGACTAGCGGGAGGAGGGACCGGGGAGCTGTTTTTT.

The chain is built from TRBV5-1 and TRBJ2-3; tentative D call: TRBD2 (5 bases). Per germline, CDR1 SGHRS and CDR2 YFSETQ. The CDR3 is made up of 13 amino acids. The V end was cut by 4 bases, the J end by 6 bases, with 12 bases between. The DNA of the CDR3 is TGCGCCAGCAGCCCCGGAGGAGCGGATACGCAGTATTTT. Residues: CASSPGGADTQYF.

The chain carries TRBV27 and TRBJ1-5; D gene uncertain. Germline-derived CDR1 and CDR2 are MNHEY and SMNVEV (reference sequence). The CDR3 is 12 residues long. Trimming shortened V by 7 bases and J by 7 bases, and 11 bases separated the two germline ends. The CDR3 reads CASTSGGQPQHF. In DNA form, the CDR3 reads TGTGCCAGCACCTCAGGCGGGCAGCCCCAGCATTTT.

The chain joins TRBV2 to TRBJ1-2; 9 nucleotides align to TRBD1. With 6 bases clipped from V and 2 bases from J, the junction kept 4 bases outside the gene matches. The CDR3 is made up of 14 amino acids. Germline CDR1 reads SNHLY; CDR2 reads FYNNEI. CDR3 protein: CASSSGQGNYGYTF. The DNA of the CDR3 is TGTGCCAGCAGCTCCGGACAGGGGAACTATGGCTACACCTTC.

The genes are TRBV7-3 and TRBJ2-3; 9 nucleotides match TRBD2. The germline V gene encodes CDR1 SGHTA and CDR2 FQGTGA. The CDR3 length is 14 residues. With 3 bases clipped from V and 4 bases from J, the junction kept 2 bases outside the gene matches. The CDR3: CASSFSGSSDTQYF. The CDR3 coding sequence is TGTGCCAGCAGCTTTAGCGGGAGCTCAGATACGCAGTATTTT.

The gene calls are TRBV7-2 and TRBJ2-5; 7 bases agree with TRBD1. The CDR3 extends over 13 amino acids. V dropped 6 bases and J dropped 5; count of bases not matched to a gene: 6. The germline V gene has CDR1 SGHTA and CDR2 FQGNSA. The CDR3 loop is CASRATGVETQYF. CDR3 in DNA: TGTGCCAGCAGGGCAACAGGGGTCGAGACCCAGTACTTC.

The gene calls are TRBV27 and TRBJ1-4, with D perhaps TRBD1 (6 bases). The germline CDR1 and CDR2 sequences are MNHEY and SMNVEV (reference sequence). Trimming stripped 2 bases from V and 0 bases from J, with 7 bases between. This CDR3 comprises 15 residues. This chain's CDR3 is CASSLGGATNEKLFF. Here the CDR3 DNA reads TGTGCCAGCAGTTTAGGGGGCGCAACTAATGAAAAACTGTTTTTT.

The CDR3 nucleotides read TGCGCCAGCAGCGGACAGGGAATGTACTTC. Protein: CASSGQGMYF. The chain combines TRBV5-1 with TRBJ2-5; 8 bases line up with TRBD1. The CDR3 has 10 amino acids. Germline V gives CDR1 SGHRS, CDR2 YFSETQ. V shed 4 bases, J shed 13 bases, and the junction held 3 bases outside the gene matches. The full variable domain, with the rest looked up from reference TRBV5-1 and TRBJ2-5, is KAGVTQTPRYLIKTRGQQVTLSCSPISGHRSVSWYQQTPGQGLQFLFEYFSETQRNKGNFPGRFSGRQFSNSRSEMNVSTLELGDSALYLCASSGQGMYFGPGTRLLVL.

This sequence joins TRBV19 and TRBJ2-5; 7 bases fit TRBD1. The J segment lost 5 bases and the V segment lost 4 bases, leaving 4 bases of the junction unmatched. CDR3 length equals 13 residues. From germline, CDR1 is LNHDA and CDR2 SQIVND (reference sequence). The CDR3 sequence is CASSKTGDETQYF. The DNA of the CDR3 is TGTGCCAGTAGTAAAACAGGGGACGAGACCCAGTACTTC.

V and J are TRBV5-1 and TRBJ2-7; maybe TRBD2 (6 bases). V was shortened by 0 bases and J by 2 bases, with 9 bases between the two germline ends. Germline V lookup: CDR1 SGHRS, CDR2 YFSETQ. CDR3 length equals 14 residues. The CDR3 reads CASSLAPGAYEQYF. The CDR3 DNA follows: TGCGCCAGCAGCTTGGCCCCGGGGGCCTACGAGCAGTACTTC.

V gene TRBV10-3 combines with J gene TRBJ1-5, with D possibly being TRBD1 (5 bases). The ends were cut back, 10 bases at V and 5 bases at J, with 12 bases in the middle. The CDR3 length is 12 residues. Germline lookup yields CDR1 ENHRY and CDR2 SYGVKD. CDR3 in amino acids: CATAGFDQPQHF. The CDR3 nucleotides are TGTGCCACAGCAGGGTTTGATCAGCCCCAGCATTTT.

The J gene is TRBJ1-2, the V gene TRBV7-9; 8 bases are a match to TRBD1. Germline loops: CDR1 SEHNR, CDR2 FQNEAQ (reference sequence). J was trimmed by 8 bases and V by 8 bases; bases with no gene match: 13. The CDR3 contains 14 residues. The CDR3 DNA reads as TGTGCCAGCCGCAATCAGGGGGCGCCGAGGGGCTACACCTTC. Amino acid sequence: CASRNQGAPRGYTF.